Following are 10 T cell receptor beta chains from one sample sequenced in a study of blood T cell repertoires in COVID-19. Profiled with immunoSEQ multiplex PCR; TCRdb holds only in-frame clones, not every one. The repertoire consists of over 60,000 clones, with about 86% occurring once and the leading ten covering around 1.2%. Sequencing was performed on peripheral blood. The receptor source for this set is a man aged 40-49 years with acute or convalescent COVID-19.

The CDR3 loop is CASSRDRGAEAFF. The CDR3 coding sequence is TGTGCCAGCAGTCGGGACAGGGGAGCTGAAGCTTTCTTT. The genes are TRBV12-3 or TRBV12-4 and TRBJ1-1; TRBD1 aligns across 10 bases. The CDR3 covers 13 residues. V dropped 5 bases and J dropped 6; count of bases not matched to a gene: 3.

The V call is TRBV29-1, the J call TRBJ1-2; perhaps TRBD1 as D (5 bases). V dropped 2 bases and J dropped 4 bases, with 8 bases sitting between them. Germline CDR1 SQVTM, CDR2 ANQGSEA. CDR3 length: 12 amino acids. CDR3 in amino acids: CSVELGPYGYTF. The CDR3 region has the DNA TGCAGCGTTGAATTGGGGCCCTATGGCTACACCTTC.

This chain uses TRBV5-1 with TRBJ1-3; 9 bases line up with TRBD1. The CDR3 length is 15 residues. Trimming removed 1 base from V and 4 bases from J; junction bases left unmatched: 3. Germline CDR1 is SGHRS and CDR2 is YFSETQ. This CDR3 reads CASSLTGGEGNTIYF. Written as DNA, the CDR3 is TGCGCCAGCAGCTTGACAGGGGGCGAAGGAAACACCATATATTTT.

The V and J genes are TRBV7-8 and TRBJ1-5; unclear D gene. The CDR3 is made up of 15 amino acids. Germline CDR1 reads SGHVS; CDR2 reads FQNEAQ. V was clipped by 1 base and J by 3 bases, with 10 bases between them. The CDR3, as DNA: TGTGCCAGCAGCTTAGTAGGCAGCGTCAATCAGCCCCAGCATTTT. It encodes CASSLVGSVNQPQHF.

The gene calls are TRBV27 and TRBJ1-3, with a weak D call TRBD1 (6 bases). The CDR3 is 18 residues long. The germline V gene encodes CDR1 MNHEY and CDR2 SMNVEV (reference sequence). V lost 0 bases and J 1 base, leaving 16 bases between the germline ends. CDR3 sequence reads: CASSLSQQGSSSGNTIYF. The CDR3 coding sequence is TGTGCCAGCAGTTTATCCCAACAGGGCTCCTCTTCTGGAAACACCATATATTTT.

The genes are TRBV5-1 and TRBJ1-1; D unresolved. The CDR3 totals 15 residues. The V and J ends lost 1 base and 5 bases respectively, with 15 bases between them. Per germline, CDR1 SGHRS and CDR2 YFSETQ. This CDR3 reads CASSLSYTGRTEAFF. The CDR3 nucleotides are TGCGCCAGCAGCTTGTCCTATACGGGGAGGACTGAAGCTTTCTTT.

Only one count was recorded for this clone. The genes are TRBV30 and TRBJ2-7, with a possible D match to TRBD1 (6 bases). CDR3 length: 14 amino acids. V lost 0 bases and J lost 4, with 13 bases in between. CDR1 and CDR2 from the germline V gene are GTSNPN and SVGIG (reference sequence). The CDR3 here is CAWSVPGARYEQYF. In DNA form, the CDR3 reads TGTGCCTGGAGTGTACCAGGGGCTCGGTACGAGCAGTACTTC.

The chain uses TRBV10-2 and TRBJ1-5; D perhaps matches TRBD1 (5 bases). The CDR3 is made up of 15 amino acids. With 3 bases removed from V and 2 bases from J, the gap between germline ends came to 11 bases. Germline V gene data show CDR1 as WSHSY and CDR2 as SAAADI. The chain's CDR3 is CASSDFIRGNQPQHF. In nucleotides, the CDR3 is TGCGCCAGCAGTGACTTCATCAGGGGCAATCAGCCCCAGCATTTT.

This clone has only a few counts. The V and J genes are TRBV9 and TRBJ1-1; D might be TRBD1 (5 bases). Germline V lookup: CDR1 SGDLS, CDR2 YYNGEE. CDR3 length equals 15 residues. Trimming cost V 0 bases and J 4 bases, with 13 bases left between them. CDR3 DNA: TGTGCCAGCAGCGTAGGGGCAGGGTCCAGCACTGAAGCTTTCTTT. Its protein is CASSVGAGSSTEAFF.

This chain connects TRBV7-3 to TRBJ2-1; TRBD2 aligns across 8 bases. Germline V CDR1 and CDR2: SGHTA, FQGTGA. V gave up 1 base and J gave up 8 bases; unmatched junction bases: 4. This CDR3 contains 14 residues. CDR3 in amino acids: CASSLSGGFDEQFF. The CDR3 nucleotides read TGTGCCAGCAGCTTAAGCGGGGGGTTTGATGAGCAGTTCTTC.